What follows are 20 T cell receptor beta chains derived from one specimen sequenced in a study of prognosis after radiotherapy for stage I lung cancer. The TCR beta CDR3 region was amplified from genomic DNA, with two rounds of multiplex PCR being used for the amplification. First-round PCR employed TRBV- and TRBJ-specific primers for each gene. TCRdb passed the multiplex PCR reads through MiXCR, listing each CDR3 protein once. Here the sample spans 30,000 or so distinct CDR3 sequences, about 32% being singletons. This sample comprised PBMCs, obtained before or after stereotactic body radiation therapy (not recorded which). These receptors were obtained from a donor over 45 with non-small cell lung cancer.

The table lists this clonotype with many counts. J is TRBJ2-2 and V is TRBV5-1; D call uncertain. Germline V CDR1 and CDR2: SGHRS, YFSETQ. Trimming stripped 4 bases from V and 3 bases from J, with 4 bases between. This CDR3 comprises 12 residues. Here the CDR3 reads CASSLDTGELFF. For the CDR3, the DNA is TGCGCCAGCAGCCTAGACACCGGGGAGCTGTTTTTT.

This clonotype was observed at least ten times. The V and J genes are TRBV19 and TRBJ1-2, with TRBD1 identical over 7 bases. This CDR3 region has 15 residues. Germline V lookup: CDR1 LNHDA, CDR2 SQIVND (reference sequence). J was trimmed by 2 bases and V by 8 bases; bases with no gene match: 11. In DNA form, the CDR3 reads TGTGCCAGTCGGGACAGCCCTACAGAGAACTATGGCTACACCTTC. The encoded protein is CASRDSPTENYGYTF.

This clonotype was counted ten times or more. The chain couples TRBV2 to TRBJ1-4; D call uncertain. V was cut by 2 bases and J by 8 bases, with 12 bases left in between. The length of the CDR3 is 14 residues. Per germline, CDR1 SNHLY and CDR2 FYNNEI. For the CDR3, the DNA is TGTGCCAGCAGTGAAACTGGGATGGGCGAAAAACTGTTTTTT. Translation: CASSETGMGEKLFF.

This clonotype was detected only a few times. A read error is the likely source, as a far larger clone sits one nucleotide away. This chain uses TRBV6-6 with TRBJ2-7; maybe TRBD1 (5 bases). Germline values: CDR1 MNHNY, CDR2 SVGAGI (reference sequence). V shed 0 bases and J shed 5 bases, with 11 bases lying between them. The CDR3 is made up of 14 amino acids. For the CDR3, the DNA is TGTGCCAGCAGTTACTCGCCACAGGTCCACGAGCAGTACTTC. Translated: CASSYSPQVHEQYF.

This clonotype showed up just a few times. A single base separates this from a much larger clone, so it may be a read error. The chain is built from TRBV20-1 and TRBJ2-1; TRBD2 matches 15 bases. V lost 6 bases, J lost 6 bases, and 12 bases stayed unmatched. This CDR3 comprises 17 residues. Germline V gives CDR1 DFQATT, CDR2 SNEGSKA (reference sequence). CDR3 sequence: CSASSGTSGRHFNEQFF. CDR3 DNA sequence: TGCAGTGCCTCTTCCGGGACTAGCGGGAGGCATTTCAATGAGCAGTTCTTC.

In this sample, this clonotype turned up many times. This chain links TRBV30 with TRBJ2-2; the D gene is possibly TRBD1 (6 bases). The ends were cut back, 3 bases at V and 6 bases at J, with 11 bases in the middle. In germline, CDR1 is GTSNPN, CDR2 SVGIG (reference sequence). This CDR3 comprises 13 residues. CDR3 region: CAWRDTGPGELFF. In DNA form, the CDR3 reads TGTGCCTGGAGAGATACAGGGCCCGGGGAGCTGTTTTTT.

The rearrangement uses TRBV20-1 and TRBJ2-6, with D uncertain. Germline V gene sequence: CDR1 DFQATT, CDR2 SNEGSKA (reference sequence). The CDR3 covers 14 residues. Deletions cut 3 bases from V and 9 bases from J, with 15 bases between. The CDR3 coding sequence is TGCAGTGCTAGTGGGCGCGCATGGGGCAACGTCCTGACTTTC. It translates to CSASGRAWGNVLTF.

This clonotype was counted many times. This rearrangement joins TRBV3-1 to TRBJ2-3; 11 bases are shared with TRBD2. J lost 3 bases, V lost 4 bases, and 9 bases had no gene match. There are 17 residues in the CDR3. Germline lookup yields CDR1 LGHDT and CDR2 YNNKEL (reference sequence). The CDR3 bases are TGTGCCAGCAGCCCTTTAACTAGCGGGAGTGGAACAGATACGCAGTATTTT. The encoded protein is CASSPLTSGSGTDTQYF.

This clonotype came up many times. The V and J genes are TRBV7-8 and TRBJ2-3, with TRBD2 identical over 10 bases. CDR1 SGHVS and CDR2 FQNEAQ come from the germline V gene. V lost 0 bases, J lost 4 bases, and 10 bases stayed unmatched. The CDR3 totals 18 residues. CDR3 DNA: TGTGCCAGCAGCTTAGCCGAGACTAGCGGGTATCTCGCAGATACGCAGTATTTT. Translated: CASSLAETSGYLADTQYF.

CDR3 DNA: TGTGCCAACAACCGATGGACAGGGGGTCTGAGCACTGAAGCTTTCTTT. Translation gives CANNRWTGGLSTEAFF. This sequence joins TRBV28 and TRBJ1-1; TRBD1 agrees at 10 bases. The J segment lost 4 bases and the V segment lost 10 bases, leaving 15 bases of the junction unmatched. Germline assignment: CDR1 MDHEN and CDR2 SYDVKM. The CDR3 is 16 residues long.

This clonotype has only a few counts. The likely explanation is a read error, given a far larger clone one base away. J is TRBJ2-1 and V is TRBV25-1; 7 nucleotides align to TRBD2. The CDR3 runs to 15 residues. Germline lookup yields CDR1 MGHDK and CDR2 SYGVNS. The CDR3 is CANSYSTSARNEQFF. The CDR3 DNA is TGTGCCAACAGTTACTCAACTAGCGCCAGGAATGAGCAGTTCTTC.

This clonotype was seen ten or more times. The chain links TRBV27 to TRBJ2-6, with D perhaps being TRBD1 or TRBD2 (6 bases each). From germline, CDR1 is MNHEY and CDR2 SMNVEV (reference sequence). The CDR3 contains 22 residues. DNA of the CDR3: TGTCCCCTAGCAGTCCTAACCGGGGGCCGCCCCCCCCCGAGCTCTGGGGCCAACGTCCTGACTTTC. It yields the protein CPLAVLTGGRPPPSSGANVLTF.

In its sample, this clonotype was seen once. A much larger clone lies one base from this, so it may be a read error. The rearrangement uses TRBV10-2 and TRBJ2-1; tentatively, D is TRBD2 (7 bases). V shed 10 bases and J shed 7 bases, with 14 bases lying between them. The CDR3 runs 12 residues. Germline CDR1 is WSHSY and CDR2 is SAAADI. CDR3 DNA sequence: TGCGCCATTTTTGGGGGGGCAAATGAGCAGTTCTTC. Translation: CAIFGGANEQFF.

This clonotype was seen ten or more times. CDR3 bases: TGTGCCAGCGGGACAGATAGCAATCAGCCCCAGCATTTT. It is translated as CASGTDSNQPQHF. The rearrangement joins TRBV28 to TRBJ1-5; TRBD1 matches 7 bases. The CDR3 has 13 residues. The ends lost 8 bases at V and 0 bases at J; junction bases unmatched: 1. Germline CDR1 and CDR2: MDHEN and SYDVKM.

This clonotype is labeled medium-sized. This chain links TRBV5-1 with TRBJ2-5; 8 bases align to TRBD2. Per germline, CDR1 SGHRS and CDR2 YFSETQ. The J segment lost 2 bases and the V segment lost 4 bases, leaving 7 bases of the junction unmatched. The CDR3 contains 15 residues. The CDR3 sequence is CASSGSGGRQETQYF. In DNA form, the CDR3 reads TGCGCCAGCAGCGGATCGGGAGGGCGACAAGAGACCCAGTACTTC.

The chain couples TRBV5-6 to TRBJ2-1; 11 bases map to TRBD2. CDR1 is SGHDT, CDR2 YYEEEE, per germline. Trimming cost V 4 bases and J 10 bases; bases outside gene matches: 10. The CDR3 totals 15 residues. CDR3 DNA: TGTGCCAGCAGCGGCACTAGCGGGAGCCTACGAGAGCAGTTCTTC. Protein: CASSGTSGSLREQFF.

By sample fraction, this clonotype is medium-sized. The chain recombines TRBV27 with TRBJ2-1, with 8 bases identical to TRBD1. The CDR3 is 15 residues long. V was pared by 0 bases and J by 9 bases, with 7 bases of the junction left unmatched. In germline, CDR1 is MNHEY, CDR2 SMNVEV (reference sequence). The CDR3 protein is CASSLSVQGDSEQFF. The CDR3 DNA is TGTGCCAGCAGTTTATCGGTACAGGGGGACAGTGAGCAGTTCTTC.

This clonotype has ten or more counts. This rearrangement joins TRBV30 to TRBJ2-5; TRBD2 might be the D (6 bases). The length of the CDR3 is 13 residues. Germline values: CDR1 GTSNPN, CDR2 SVGIG (reference sequence). V dropped 2 bases and J dropped 5 bases, with 12 bases sitting between them. The DNA for the CDR3 is TGTGCCTGGAGTACGGGGGTGGGGGAGACCCAGTACTTC. This codes for CAWSTGVGETQYF.

With respect to this clonotype: A much more abundant neighbour one base away suggests this may be a read error. The DNA for the CDR3 is TGTGCCAGTAGTGTGGGCCGACTAGTGTCTGGGGCCAACGTCCTGACTTTC. Encoded protein: CASSVGRLVSGANVLTF. The rearrangement links TRBV19 to TRBJ2-6; a possible D gene is TRBD2 (6 bases). This CDR3 spans 17 amino acids. Germline values: CDR1 LNHDA, CDR2 SQIVND (reference sequence). The V and J ends lost 5 bases and 1 base respectively, with 15 bases between them.

This clonotype was seen many times. This chain joins TRBV12-3 or TRBV12-4 and TRBJ1-1; 8 positions match TRBD1. V shed 5 bases and J 4 bases; nucleotides not matched to a gene: 6. The CDR3 runs 14 residues. CDR3 nucleotide sequence: TGTGCCAGCAGTGGCCAGGGGGCGTCCACTGAAGCTTTCTTT. Protein product: CASSGQGASTEAFF.